This T cell receptor (beta chain) was sequenced for a study of T cells in Graves' hyperthyroidism and ophthalmopathy. V shed 6 bases and J 2 bases; nucleotides not matched to a gene: 5. This CDR3 has 16 residues. The germline V gene has CDR1 MNHEY and CDR2 SMNVEV (reference sequence). Template material for amplifying TCR beta CDR3 regions consisted of RNA transcripts. Primed by the HTBI set, a first-round RT-PCR was run on the TCR CDR3. One entry per CDR3 protein results from TCRdb running MiXCR on the multiplex PCR reads. The table has about 690,000 distinct CDR3 sequences, 15% to 20% seen once. Each patient was aged 18 to 65 and had newly diagnosed hyperthyroidism of under 2 months' duration. Fresh peripheral blood, approximately 10 ml, yielded the PBMCs. Study-wide results and limits: Before onset, by a median of about seven months, the model predicted ophthalmopathy. Researchers found most expanded thyroid clonotypes above 0.001 in blood as well.

To note about this clonotype: As yet, its antigen is unknown.

The sample consisted of blood. The sequence derives from a man aged 45-65 years with Graves' hyperthyroidism. The genes are TRBV27 and TRBJ2-3; 13 nucleotides align to TRBD2. The chain's CDR3 is CASRLAGGPITDTQYF. The DNA for the CDR3 is TGTGCCAGCAGACTAGCGGGAGGGCCTATCACAGATACGCAGTATTTT.